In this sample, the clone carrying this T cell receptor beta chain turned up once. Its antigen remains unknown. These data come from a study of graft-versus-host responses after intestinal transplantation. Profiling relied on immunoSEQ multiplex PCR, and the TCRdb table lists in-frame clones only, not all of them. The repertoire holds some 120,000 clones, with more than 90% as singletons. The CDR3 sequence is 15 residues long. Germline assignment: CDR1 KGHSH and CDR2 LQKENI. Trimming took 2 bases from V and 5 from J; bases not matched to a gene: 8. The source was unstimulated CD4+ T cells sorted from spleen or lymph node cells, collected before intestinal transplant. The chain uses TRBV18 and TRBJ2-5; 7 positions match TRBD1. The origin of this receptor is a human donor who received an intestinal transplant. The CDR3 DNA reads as TGTGCCAGCTCACCAAACAGGGGACCAGGGGAGACCCAGTACTTC. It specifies CASSPNRGPGETQYF.